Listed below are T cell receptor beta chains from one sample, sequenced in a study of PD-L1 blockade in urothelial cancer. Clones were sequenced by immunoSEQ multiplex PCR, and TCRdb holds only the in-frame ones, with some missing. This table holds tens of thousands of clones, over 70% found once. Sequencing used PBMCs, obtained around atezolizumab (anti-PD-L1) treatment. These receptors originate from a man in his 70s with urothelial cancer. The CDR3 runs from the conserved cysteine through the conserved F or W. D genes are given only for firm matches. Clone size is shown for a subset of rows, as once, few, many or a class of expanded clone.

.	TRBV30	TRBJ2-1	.	CAWRRGGSSYNEQFF	TGTGCCTGGAGGCGTGGAGGGAGCTCCTACAATGAGCAGTTCTTC
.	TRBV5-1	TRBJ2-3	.	CASSLESRVADTQYF	TGCGCCAGCAGCTTAGAGAGTCGTGTCGCAGATACGCAGTATTTT
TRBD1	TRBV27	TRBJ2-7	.	CASSSAGGIYEQYF	TGTGCCAGCAGTTCGGCAGGGGGTATTTACGAGCAGTACTTC
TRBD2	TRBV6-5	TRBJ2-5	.	CASSILADQETQYF	TGTGCCAGCAGCATACTAGCGGACCAAGAGACCCAGTACTTC
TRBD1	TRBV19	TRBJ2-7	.	CASSADQGALGEQYF	TGTGCCAGTAGTGCCGATCAGGGGGCTCTGGGAGAGCAGTACTTC
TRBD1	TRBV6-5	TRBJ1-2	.	CASSRTGSYGYTF	TGTGCCAGCAGTCGGACAGGGTCCTATGGCTACACCTTC
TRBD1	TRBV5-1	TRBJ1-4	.	CASSFNRGLEEKLFF	TGCGCCAGCAGCTTCAACAGGGGCCTGGAGGAAAAACTGTTTTTT
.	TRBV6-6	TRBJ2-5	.	CASSQGRAETQYF	TGTGCCAGCAGTCAGGGTCGGGCAGAGACCCAGTACTTC
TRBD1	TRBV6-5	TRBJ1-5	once	CASSYSWDRGQPQHF	TGTGCCAGCAGTTACTCTTGGGACAGGGGCCAGCCCCAGCATTTT
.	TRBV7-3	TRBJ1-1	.	CASSLQRGSEAFF	TGTGCCAGCAGCTTACAACGAGGATCTGAAGCTTTCTTT
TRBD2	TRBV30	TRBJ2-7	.	CAWRTGTSGKYSYEQYF	TGTGCCTGGAGGACAGGGACTAGCGGGAAATACTCCTACGAGCAGTACTTC
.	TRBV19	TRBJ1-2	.	CASSMPRNYGYTF	TGTGCCAGTAGTATGCCCAGGAACTATGGCTACACCTTC
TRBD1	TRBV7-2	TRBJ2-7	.	CASSLGLGTGGVVQYF	TGTGCCAGCAGCCTGGGGCTCGGGACAGGGGGCGTTGTGCAGTACTTC
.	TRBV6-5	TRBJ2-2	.	CASSFSGAGTGELFF	TGTGCCAGCAGTTTCAGCGGAGCTGGCACCGGGGAGCTGTTTTTT
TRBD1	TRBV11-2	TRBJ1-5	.	CASSFDRGGNQPQHF	TGTGCCAGCAGCTTTGACAGGGGTGGCAATCAGCCCCAGCATTTT
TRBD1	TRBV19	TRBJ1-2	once	CASSSSRDSTF	TGTGCCAGTAGTTCAAGTAGGGACAGCACCTTC
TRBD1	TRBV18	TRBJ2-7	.	CASSAGTGTYEQYF	TGTGCCAGCTCCGCCGGGACAGGGACCTACGAGCAGTACTTC
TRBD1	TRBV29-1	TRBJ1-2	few	CSVRGQGAWSGYTF	TGCAGCGTTCGGGGACAGGGGGCATGGAGTGGCTACACCTTC
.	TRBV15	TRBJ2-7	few	CATSRQGSGYEQYF	TGTGCCACCAGCAGGCAGGGGTCTGGCTACGAGCAGTACTTC
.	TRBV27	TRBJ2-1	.	CASSLSFSGEQFF	TGTGCCAGCAGTTTATCCTTTAGCGGTGAGCAGTTCTTC
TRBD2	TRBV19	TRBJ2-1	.	CASKPHGEAGGNEQFF	TGTGCCAGTAAACCCCACGGGGAAGCGGGGGGCAATGAGCAGTTCTTC
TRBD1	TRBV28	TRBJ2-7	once	CASSPLYTGGSYEQYF	TGTGCCAGCAGTCCTCTCTATACAGGGGGTTCATACGAGCAGTACTTC
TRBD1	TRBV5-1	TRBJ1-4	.	CASSDGQGMTNEKLFF	TGCGCCAGCAGCGATGGACAGGGGATGACTAATGAAAAACTGTTTTTT
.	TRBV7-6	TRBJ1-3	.	CASSLSRVSGNTIYF	TGTGCCAGCAGCCTATCGCGGGTTTCTGGAAACACCATATATTTT
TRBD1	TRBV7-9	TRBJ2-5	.	CASSLQDRGHQETQYF	TGTGCCAGCAGCTTACAGGACAGGGGGCACCAAGAGACCCAGTACTTC
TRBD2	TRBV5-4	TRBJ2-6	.	CASSSGRVGGPTGANVLTF	TGTGCCAGCAGCTCGGGTAGAGTGGGAGGGCCTACTGGGGCCAACGTCCTGACTTTC
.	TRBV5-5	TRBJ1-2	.	CASSTGTNYGYTF	TGTGCCAGCAGCACCGGGACTAACTATGGCTACACCTTC
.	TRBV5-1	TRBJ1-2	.	CASSLATASNYGYTF	TGCGCCAGCAGCTTGGCGACTGCATCTAACTATGGCTACACCTTC
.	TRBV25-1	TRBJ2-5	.	CASSSTEHGTQYF	TGTGCCAGCAGCTCTACAGAGCACGGGACCCAGTACTTC
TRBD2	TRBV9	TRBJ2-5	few	CASSPATSGRLIEETQYF	TGTGCCAGCAGCCCAGCCACTAGCGGGAGGTTAATTGAAGAGACCCAGTACTTC
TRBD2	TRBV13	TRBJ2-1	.	CASSLSEAGGGNEQFF	TGTGCCAGCAGCCTCTCTGAAGCGGGAGGGGGGAATGAGCAGTTCTTC
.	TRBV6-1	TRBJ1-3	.	CASRQETRRNTIYF	TGTGCCAGCAGACAAGAGACTCGGAGGAACACCATATATTTT